These 27 T cell receptor beta chains share one sample of origin, sequenced in a study of beta chain features in type 1 diabetes. Sequenced material consisted of expressed TCRB transcripts (all of the isolated RNA was reverse transcribed). Only in-frame clones appear in the TCRdb table, and some are missing; sequencing was by immunoSEQ multiplex PCR. The sample holds around 250,000 clones, 25% to 35% seen once. Sequencing was carried out using central memory CD4+ T cells from blood. The receptors come from a young man in good health.

The chain has TRBV28 and TRBJ2-2, with 11 bases aligning to TRBD1. This CDR3 is built from 15 residues. The germline CDR1 and CDR2 sequences are MDHEN and SYDVKM. J lost 5 bases, V lost 11 bases, and 10 bases had no gene match. The CDR3 nucleotides are TGTGCCGCAGCACCCCGGGACAGGGGGACCGGGGAGCTGTTTTTT. Encoded protein: CAAAPRDRGTGELFF.

The V and J genes are TRBV30 and TRBJ1-1, with D unclear. Trimming cost V 4 bases and J 10 bases, with 16 bases left between them. CDR1 GTSNPN and CDR2 SVGIG come from the germline V gene (reference sequence). The CDR3 extends over 12 amino acids. This chain's CDR3 is CAWNPATPGAFF. CDR3 DNA sequence: TGTGCCTGGAATCCAGCCACCCCTGGAGCTTTCTTT.

This chain joins TRBV28 and TRBJ2-3; D gene uncertain. The CDR3 spans 13 residues. V was shortened by 5 bases and J by 0 bases, with 6 bases between the two germline ends. The germline V gene has CDR1 MDHEN and CDR2 SYDVKM. The CDR3 here is CASSHPSTDTQYF. CDR3 sequence (DNA): TGTGCCAGCAGTCATCCGAGCACAGATACGCAGTATTTT.

A single count supports this clone. This sequence joins TRBV10-3 and TRBJ2-2; TRBD2 is a possible D gene (6 bases). Germline values: CDR1 ENHRY, CDR2 SYGVKD. V was clipped by 4 bases and J by 7 bases, with 16 bases between them. The CDR3 loop spans 15 amino acids. CDR3 sequence: CAISAPLGGDGELFF. CDR3 in DNA: TGTGCCATCAGTGCCCCCCTCGGGGGAGACGGGGAGCTGTTTTTT.

This clone was detected a few times. The V and J genes are TRBV6-5 and TRBJ2-1; 9 bases map to TRBD2. Losses at the gene ends were 10 bases for V and 4 bases for J; bases not matched to a gene: 11. CDR3 length: 15 amino acids. Germline V gene sequence: CDR1 MNHEY, CDR2 SVGAGI. CDR3 DNA sequence: TGTGCCACGCAGGGAAGACTAGCGGCTTACAATGAGCAGTTCTTC. Translation: CATQGRLAAYNEQFF.

The rearrangement links TRBV7-2 to TRBJ2-2, with D unresolved. The V end lost 5 bases, the J end lost 4 bases, and 8 bases lay between the germline ends. Looked up from germline, CDR1 is SGHTA and CDR2 is FQGNSA. The CDR3 is 13 residues long. CDR3 loop: CASSPLSTGELFF. The CDR3 DNA reads TGTGCCAGCAGCCCCCTAAGCACCGGGGAGCTGTTTTTT.

This clone was found a few times. V gene TRBV5-6 combines with J gene TRBJ2-4, with no clear D. CDR1 and CDR2 from the germline V gene are SGHDT and YYEEEE. The CDR3 extends over 13 amino acids. V dropped 4 bases and J dropped 9 bases, with 14 bases sitting between them. CDR3 coding DNA: TGTGCCAGCAGCGTAGACCGCCGAATCATTCAGTACTTC. Translation gives CASSVDRRIIQYF.

Regarding this clone: This could be a read error, since a much larger clone is one nucleotide away. The V and J genes are TRBV7-6 and TRBJ2-5; D remains ambiguous. The CDR3 sequence is 12 residues long. V gave up 2 bases and J gave up 1 base, with 2 bases separating them. Looked up from germline, CDR1 is SGHVS and CDR2 is FNYEAQ. The CDR3 DNA reads TGTGCCAGCAGCTTACCCCAAGAGACCCAGTACTTC. Its protein product is CASSLPQETQYF.

This clone was seen at least ten times. The CDR3 DNA follows: TGCAGCGTTGAGGACAGGAATTACGAGCAGTACTTC. Translation: CSVEDRNYEQYF. V and J are TRBV29-1 and TRBJ2-7, with TRBD1 identical over 7 bases. Germline V gene sequence: CDR1 SQVTM, CDR2 ANQGSEA. Trimming at V came to 3 bases and at J to 4 bases, leaving 3 bases not matched to a gene. The CDR3 length is 12 residues.

The chain recombines TRBV27 with TRBJ2-3; no definite D call. Trimming pared 0 bases from V and 0 bases from J, leaving 7 bases between. CDR3 length: 15 residues. CDR1 and CDR2 from the germline V gene are MNHEY and SMNVEV (reference sequence). CDR3 region: CASSLSGVSTDTQYF. DNA of the CDR3: TGTGCCAGCAGTTTATCCGGCGTCAGCACAGATACGCAGTATTTT.

The chain joins TRBV29-1 to TRBJ1-5; D is ambiguous. CDR1 SQVTM and CDR2 ANQGSEA come from the germline V gene. This CDR3 has 14 residues. The ends were cut back, 0 bases at V and 1 base at J, with 7 bases in the middle. CDR3 DNA: TGCAGCGTTGAAGATCGCTCGAGCAATCAGCCCCAGCATTTT. This codes for CSVEDRSSNQPQHF.

This sequence joins TRBV4-2 and TRBJ2-1, with no clear D. Germline lookup yields CDR1 LGHNA and CDR2 YNFKEQ. The V and J ends lost 4 bases and 6 bases respectively, with 13 bases between them. The CDR3 length is 14 residues. The CDR3 is CASSLSSRSNEQFF. CDR3 nucleotide sequence: TGTGCCAGCAGCCTCTCGAGCAGGAGCAATGAGCAGTTCTTC.

This CDR3 is CASSPTGRETQYF. The CDR3 DNA follows: TGTGCCAGCAGTCCCACAGGGCGAGAGACCCAGTACTTC. V gene TRBV2 combines with J gene TRBJ2-5; tentatively, D is TRBD1 (6 bases). This CDR3 region has 13 residues. Trimming pared 5 bases from V and 4 bases from J, leaving 11 bases between. Germline CDR1 SNHLY, CDR2 FYNNEI.

V gene TRBV18 combines with J gene TRBJ2-1; 11 bases fit TRBD2. V was pared by 6 bases and J by 5 bases, with 3 bases of the junction left unmatched. The length of the CDR3 is 14 residues. From germline, CDR1 is KGHSH and CDR2 LQKENI. The CDR3 spells CASSTSGADNEQFF. CDR3 sequence (DNA): TGTGCCAGCTCGACTAGCGGGGCAGACAATGAGCAGTTCTTC.

V is TRBV15 and J is TRBJ2-6; D might be TRBD1 or TRBD2, each matching 5 bases. V was pared by 0 bases and J by 0 bases, with 12 bases between. This CDR3 contains 18 residues. CDR1 and CDR2 (germline): LNHNV, YYDKDF (reference sequence). CDR3 DNA sequence: TGTGCCACCAGCAGAGATCAGGGACCCAGCTCTGGGGCCAACGTCCTGACTTTC. It is translated as CATSRDQGPSSGANVLTF.

The V gene is TRBV25-1, the J gene TRBJ2-2; D gene unclear. Germline V gives CDR1 MGHDK, CDR2 SYGVNS. CDR3 length equals 15 residues. V was cut by 4 bases and J by 9 bases, with 18 bases left in between. The CDR3 DNA reads as TGTGCCAGCAGTGGACCTCTAACCGCTCCCCGGGAGCTGTTTTTT. Its translation: CASSGPLTAPRELFF.

This rearrangement joins TRBV5-1 to TRBJ2-5; D may be TRBD1 (5 bases). The germline CDR1 and CDR2 sequences are SGHRS and YFSETQ. The CDR3 runs to 16 residues. Trimming stripped 0 bases from V and 0 bases from J, with 12 bases between. The CDR3 loop reads CASSLGAGPYQETQYF. DNA of the CDR3: TGCGCCAGCAGCTTGGGTGCAGGGCCTTACCAAGAGACCCAGTACTTC.

Remarks on this clone: A much larger clonotype is one base distant, so this may be a read error. Other DNA sequences from this sample encode an identical CDR3 as well. The chain is built from TRBV18 and TRBJ1-1; D is perhaps TRBD1 (6 bases). The germline V gene has CDR1 KGHSH and CDR2 LQKENI. Trimming shortened V by 3 bases and J by 1 base, and 6 bases separated the two germline ends. The CDR3 is made up of 13 amino acids. CDR3 nucleotide sequence: TGTGCCAGCTCACCGACAGGGAACACTGAAGCTTTCTTT. It specifies CASSPTGNTEAFF.

The chain combines TRBV5-1 with TRBJ1-6, with 8 nucleotides matching TRBD1. Germline CDR1 SGHRS, CDR2 YFSETQ. This CDR3 is 15 amino acids long. V trimming: 5 bases; J trimming: 7 bases; junction bases outside the gene matches: 8. CDR3 nucleotide sequence: TGCGCCAGCAGACCGGTCCCAGGGGGCAATTCACCCCTCCACTTT. Encoded protein: CASRPVPGGNSPLHF.

This clone was seen only a few times. CDR3 DNA: TGTGCCAGCAGCTCCGACAGGGCCACAGATACGCAGTATTTT. Protein product: CASSSDRATDTQYF. The chain joins TRBV7-2 to TRBJ2-3; 7 bases line up with TRBD1. CDR3 length equals 14 residues. V was pared by 4 bases and J by 2 bases, with 3 bases of the junction left unmatched. Germline values: CDR1 SGHTA, CDR2 FQGNSA.

This clone occurred a few times. The gene calls are TRBV30 and TRBJ2-3, with 7 bases lining up with TRBD2. The CDR3 contains 14 residues. The ends lost 5 bases at V and 0 bases at J; junction bases unmatched: 5. Germline assignment: CDR1 GTSNPN and CDR2 SVGIG (reference sequence). CDR3 DNA sequence: TGTGCCTGGCAGCGGGGAACTAGCACAGATACGCAGTATTTT. Amino acids: CAWQRGTSTDTQYF.

The chain uses TRBV29-1 and TRBJ2-5; 11 bases fit TRBD2. The J call may not be correct, given that the DNA end is closer to TRBJ2-7. Germline lookup yields CDR1 SQVTM and CDR2 ANQGSEA. The CDR3 length is 15 residues. The CDR3 nucleotides are TGCAGCGTTGTTAGAACTAGCGGGAGCTCCTACGAGCAGTACTTC. Translated: CSVVRTSGSSYEQYF.

This clone was counted between two and nine times. The chain joins TRBV5-1 to TRBJ2-5; 8 nucleotides agree with TRBD1. V gave up 4 bases and J gave up 5 bases; unmatched junction bases: 10. The CDR3 is 15 amino acids. The germline V gene encodes CDR1 SGHRS and CDR2 YFSETQ. The chain's CDR3 is CASSTTGDRVETQYF. CDR3 nucleotides: TGCGCCAGCAGCACGACAGGGGATCGGGTCGAGACCCAGTACTTC.

This clone was seen only a few times. The chain carries TRBV4-2 and TRBJ2-1; 10 positions match TRBD2. The junction had 9 bases not matched to a gene; V was cut back by 0 bases and J by 7 bases. There are 17 residues in the CDR3. The germline CDR1 and CDR2 sequences are LGHNA and YNFKEQ. CDR3 loop: CASSQEITSGIYNEQFF. In DNA form, the CDR3 reads TGTGCCAGCAGCCAAGAAATCACTAGCGGGATTTATAATGAGCAGTTCTTC.

This clone showed up just a few times. The J gene is TRBJ2-1, the V gene TRBV19; no definite D call. CDR1 is LNHDA, CDR2 SQIVND, per germline (reference sequence). Trimming pared 3 bases from V and 15 bases from J, leaving 18 bases between. There are 13 residues in the CDR3. The DNA of the CDR3 is TGTGCCAGTAGTATTTCTGGATTGGGTGATCCGTTCTTC. Protein product: CASSISGLGDPFF.

This rearrangement joins TRBV25-1 to TRBJ1-6; the D is unclear. CDR3 length equals 12 residues. Trimming pared 4 bases from V and 7 bases from J, leaving 5 bases between. Germline-derived CDR1 and CDR2 are MGHDK and SYGVNS. The DNA for the CDR3 is TGTGCCAGCAGTGCCCTAAATTCACCCCTCCACTTT. It codes for CASSALNSPLHF.

This clone was picked up a small number of times. V and J are TRBV7-9 and TRBJ2-1, with D uncertain. CDR1 SEHNR and CDR2 FQNEAQ come from the germline V gene (reference sequence). CDR3 length equals 13 residues. V shed 4 bases and J shed 8 bases, with 12 bases lying between them. The CDR3 loop is CASSSGTNDEQFF. CDR3 DNA sequence: TGTGCCAGCAGCTCTGGAACCAACGATGAGCAGTTCTTC.